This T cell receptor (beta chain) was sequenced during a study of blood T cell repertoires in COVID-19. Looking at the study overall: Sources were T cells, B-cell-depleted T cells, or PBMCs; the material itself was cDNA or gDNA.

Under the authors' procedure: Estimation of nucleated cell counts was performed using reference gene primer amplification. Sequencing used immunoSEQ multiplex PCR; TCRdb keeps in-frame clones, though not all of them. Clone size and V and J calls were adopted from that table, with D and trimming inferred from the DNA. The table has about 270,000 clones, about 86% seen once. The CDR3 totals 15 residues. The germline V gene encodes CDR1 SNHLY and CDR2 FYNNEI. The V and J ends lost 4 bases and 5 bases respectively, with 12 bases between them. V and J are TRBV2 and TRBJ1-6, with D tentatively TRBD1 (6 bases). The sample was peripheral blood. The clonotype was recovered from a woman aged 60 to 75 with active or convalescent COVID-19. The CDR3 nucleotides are TGTGCCAGCAGTGGGATGACAGGACATAATTCACCCCTCCACTTT. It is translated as CASSGMTGHNSPLHF.